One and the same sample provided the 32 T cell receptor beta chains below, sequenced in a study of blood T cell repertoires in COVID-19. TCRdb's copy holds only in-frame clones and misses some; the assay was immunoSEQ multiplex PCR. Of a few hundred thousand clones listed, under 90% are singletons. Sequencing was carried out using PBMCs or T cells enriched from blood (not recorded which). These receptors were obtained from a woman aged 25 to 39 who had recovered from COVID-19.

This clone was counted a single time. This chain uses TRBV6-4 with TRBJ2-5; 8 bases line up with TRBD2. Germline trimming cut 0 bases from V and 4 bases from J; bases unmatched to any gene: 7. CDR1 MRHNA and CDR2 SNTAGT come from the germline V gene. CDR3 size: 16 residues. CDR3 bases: TGTGCCAGCAGTGACTCTCCTGGCGGGGGGCGAGAGACCCAGTACTTC. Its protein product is CASSDSPGGGRETQYF.

The CDR3 bases are TGTGCCAGTAGTAGCCTATTCTTAGGACTCGAAACCTACGAGCAGTACTTC. This sequence encodes CASSSLFLGLETYEQYF. The chain is built from TRBV19 and TRBJ2-7; D might be TRBD2 (5 bases). CDR1 and CDR2 (germline): LNHDA, SQIVND (reference sequence). The CDR3 spans 17 residues. V lost 4 bases and J 2 bases, leaving 21 bases between the germline ends.

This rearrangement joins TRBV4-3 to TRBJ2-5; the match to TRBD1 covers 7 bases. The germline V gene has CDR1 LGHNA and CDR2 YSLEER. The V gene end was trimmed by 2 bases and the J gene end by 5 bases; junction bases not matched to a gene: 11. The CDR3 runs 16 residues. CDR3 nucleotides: TGCGCCAGCAGCCAATTAACGAGGGGGCACTTCGAGACCCAGTACTTC. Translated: CASSQLTRGHFETQYF.

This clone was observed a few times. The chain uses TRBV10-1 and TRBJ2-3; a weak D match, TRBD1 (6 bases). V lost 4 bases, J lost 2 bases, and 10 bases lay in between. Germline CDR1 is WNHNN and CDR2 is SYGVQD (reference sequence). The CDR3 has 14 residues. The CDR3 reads CASSGGQTTDTQYF. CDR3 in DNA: TGCGCCAGCAGTGGTGGACAGACCACAGATACGCAGTATTTT.

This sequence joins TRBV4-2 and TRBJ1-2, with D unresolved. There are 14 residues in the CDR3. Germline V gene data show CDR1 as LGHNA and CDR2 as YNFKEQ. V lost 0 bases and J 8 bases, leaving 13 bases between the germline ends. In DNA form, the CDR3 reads TGTGCCAGCAGCCAAGATGGAGGCCCCCGGGGCTACACCTTC. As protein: CASSQDGGPRGYTF.

The CDR3 loop is CASKASGDNEQFF. As DNA, the CDR3 is TGTGCCAGTAAGGCTAGCGGGGACAATGAGCAGTTCTTC. The chain recombines TRBV19 with TRBJ2-1; 9 bases line up with TRBD2. The ends lost 7 bases at V and 5 bases at J; junction bases unmatched: 3. CDR3 length equals 13 residues. The germline V gene has CDR1 LNHDA and CDR2 SQIVND (reference sequence).

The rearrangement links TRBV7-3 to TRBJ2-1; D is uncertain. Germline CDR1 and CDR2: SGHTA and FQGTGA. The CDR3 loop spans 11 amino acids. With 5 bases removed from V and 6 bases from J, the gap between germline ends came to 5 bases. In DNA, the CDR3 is TGTGCCAGCAGCGCAGGCAATGAGCAGTTCTTC. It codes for CASSAGNEQFF.

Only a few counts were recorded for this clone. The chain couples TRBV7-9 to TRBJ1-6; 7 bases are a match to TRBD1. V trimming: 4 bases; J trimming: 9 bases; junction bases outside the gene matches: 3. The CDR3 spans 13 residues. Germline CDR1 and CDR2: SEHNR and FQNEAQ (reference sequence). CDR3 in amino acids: CASSSTGVSPLHF. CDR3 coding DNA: TGTGCCAGCAGCTCCACAGGGGTTTCACCCCTCCACTTT.

The CDR3 nucleotides read TGTGCCACCTCCGAAGCGACAGATACGCAGTATTTT. Its translation: CATSEATDTQYF. J is TRBJ2-3 and V is TRBV10-3; D gene uncertain. Germline V gene data show CDR1 as ENHRY and CDR2 as SYGVKD. The CDR3 is 12 residues long. Trimming pared 10 bases from V and 3 bases from J, leaving 11 bases between.

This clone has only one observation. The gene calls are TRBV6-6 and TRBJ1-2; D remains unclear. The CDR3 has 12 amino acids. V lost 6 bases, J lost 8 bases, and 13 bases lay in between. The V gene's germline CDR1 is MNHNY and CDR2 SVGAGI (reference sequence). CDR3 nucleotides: TGTGCCAGCAGGGAGGAGGAAAAGGGCTACACCTTC. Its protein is CASREEEKGYTF.

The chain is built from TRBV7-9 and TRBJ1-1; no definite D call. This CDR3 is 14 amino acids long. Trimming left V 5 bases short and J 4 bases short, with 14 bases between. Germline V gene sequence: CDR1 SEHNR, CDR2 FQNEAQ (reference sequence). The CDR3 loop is CASSPRVGVTEAFF. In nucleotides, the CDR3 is TGTGCCAGCAGCCCTAGGGTCGGGGTCACTGAAGCTTTCTTT.

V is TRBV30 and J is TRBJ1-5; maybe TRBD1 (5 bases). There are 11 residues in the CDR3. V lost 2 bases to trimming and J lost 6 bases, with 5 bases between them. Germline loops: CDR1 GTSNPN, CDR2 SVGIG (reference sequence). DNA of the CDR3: TGTGCCTGGAGTCAGGGTCAGCCCCAGCATTTT. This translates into CAWSQGQPQHF. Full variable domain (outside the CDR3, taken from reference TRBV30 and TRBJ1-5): SQTIHQWPATLVQPVGSPLSLECTVEGTSNPNLYWYRQAAGRGLQLLFYSVGIGQISSEVPQNLSASRPQDRQFILSSKKLLLSDSGFYLCAWSQGQPQHFGDGTRLSIL.

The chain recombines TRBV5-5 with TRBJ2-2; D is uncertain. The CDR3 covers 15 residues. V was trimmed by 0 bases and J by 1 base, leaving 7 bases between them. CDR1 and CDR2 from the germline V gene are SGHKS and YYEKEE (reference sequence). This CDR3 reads CASSLAAGNTGELFF. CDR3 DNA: TGTGCCAGCAGCTTGGCGGCAGGGAACACCGGGGAGCTGTTTTTT.

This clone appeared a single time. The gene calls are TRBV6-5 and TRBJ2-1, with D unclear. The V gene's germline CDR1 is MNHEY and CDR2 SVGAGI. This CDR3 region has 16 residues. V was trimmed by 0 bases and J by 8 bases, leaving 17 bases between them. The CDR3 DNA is TGTGCCAGCAGTTACTCGGAGAGGCCAGCCGATGATGAGCAGTTCTTC. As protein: CASSYSERPADDEQFF.

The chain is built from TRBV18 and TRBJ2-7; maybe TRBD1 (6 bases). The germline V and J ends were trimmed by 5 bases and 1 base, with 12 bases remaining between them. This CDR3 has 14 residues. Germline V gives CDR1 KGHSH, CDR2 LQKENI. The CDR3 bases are TGTGCCAGCTCATCCGGGACAAGGTCCTACGAGCAGTACTTC. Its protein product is CASSSGTRSYEQYF.

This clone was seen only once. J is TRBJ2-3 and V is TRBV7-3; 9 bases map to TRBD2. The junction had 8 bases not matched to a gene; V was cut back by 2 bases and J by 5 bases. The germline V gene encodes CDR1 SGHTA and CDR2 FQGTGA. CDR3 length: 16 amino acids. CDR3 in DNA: TGTGCCAGCAGCTTAGATGGCGGGGGGGCCATAGATACGCAGTATTTT. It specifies CASSLDGGGAIDTQYF.

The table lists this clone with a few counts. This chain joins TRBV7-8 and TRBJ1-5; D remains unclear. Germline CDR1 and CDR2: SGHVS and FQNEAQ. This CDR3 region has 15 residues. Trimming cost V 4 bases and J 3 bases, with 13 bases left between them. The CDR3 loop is CASSSSRVPNQPQHF. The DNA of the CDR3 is TGTGCCAGCAGCTCCTCGCGGGTGCCCAATCAGCCCCAGCATTTT.

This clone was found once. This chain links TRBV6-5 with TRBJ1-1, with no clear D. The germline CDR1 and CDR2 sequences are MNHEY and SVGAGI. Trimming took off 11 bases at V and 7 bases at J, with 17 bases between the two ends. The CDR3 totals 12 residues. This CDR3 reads CAGRIGSGEAFF. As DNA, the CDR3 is TGTGCCGGGAGGATTGGGTCCGGTGAAGCTTTCTTT.

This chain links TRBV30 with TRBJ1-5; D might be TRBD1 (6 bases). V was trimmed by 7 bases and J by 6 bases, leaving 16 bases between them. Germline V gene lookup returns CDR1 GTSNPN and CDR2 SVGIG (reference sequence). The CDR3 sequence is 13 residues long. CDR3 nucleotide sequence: TGTGCCTCCGGGGGGGGCGCGGGTCAGCCCCAGCATTTT. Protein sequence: CASGGGAGQPQHF.

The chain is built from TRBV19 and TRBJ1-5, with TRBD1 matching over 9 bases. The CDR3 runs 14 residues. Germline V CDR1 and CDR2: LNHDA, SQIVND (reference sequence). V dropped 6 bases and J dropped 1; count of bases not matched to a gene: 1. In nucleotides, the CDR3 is TGTGCCAGTAGGGGGACAGGGAGCAATCAGCCCCAGCATTTT. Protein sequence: CASRGTGSNQPQHF.

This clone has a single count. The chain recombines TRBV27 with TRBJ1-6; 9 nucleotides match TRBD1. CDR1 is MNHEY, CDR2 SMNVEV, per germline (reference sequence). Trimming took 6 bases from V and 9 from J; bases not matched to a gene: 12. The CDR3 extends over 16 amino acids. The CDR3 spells CASRKLSGQGTSPLHF. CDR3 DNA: TGTGCCAGCAGGAAACTGTCGGGACAGGGCACTTCACCCCTCCACTTT.

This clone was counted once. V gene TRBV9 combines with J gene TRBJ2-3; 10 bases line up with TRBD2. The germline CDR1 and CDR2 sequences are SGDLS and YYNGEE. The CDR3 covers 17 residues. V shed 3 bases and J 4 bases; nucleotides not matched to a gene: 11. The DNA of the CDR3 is TGTGCCAGCAGCGCTTCCCTCTTAGCGGGAGGAGCAGATACGCAGTATTTT. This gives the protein CASSASLLAGGADTQYF.

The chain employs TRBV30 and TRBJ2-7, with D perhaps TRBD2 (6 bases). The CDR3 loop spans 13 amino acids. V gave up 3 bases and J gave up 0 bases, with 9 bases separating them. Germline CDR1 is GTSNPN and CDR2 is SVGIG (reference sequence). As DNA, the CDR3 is TGTGCCTGGAGGGGGGACTTCTCCTACGAGCAGTACTTC. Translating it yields CAWRGDFSYEQYF.

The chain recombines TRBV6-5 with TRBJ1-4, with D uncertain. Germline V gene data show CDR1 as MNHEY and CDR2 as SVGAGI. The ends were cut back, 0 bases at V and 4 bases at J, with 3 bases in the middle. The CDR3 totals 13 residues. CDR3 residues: CASSYSLNEKLFF. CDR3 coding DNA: TGTGCCAGCAGTTACTCCCTTAATGAAAAACTGTTTTTT.

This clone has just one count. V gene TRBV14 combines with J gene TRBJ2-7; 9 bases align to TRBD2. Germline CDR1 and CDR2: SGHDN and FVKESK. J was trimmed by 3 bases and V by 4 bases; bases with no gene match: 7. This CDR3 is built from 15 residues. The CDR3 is CASSLLAGKNYEQYF. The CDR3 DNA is TGTGCCAGCAGCCTTCTAGCGGGGAAAAACTACGAGCAGTACTTC.

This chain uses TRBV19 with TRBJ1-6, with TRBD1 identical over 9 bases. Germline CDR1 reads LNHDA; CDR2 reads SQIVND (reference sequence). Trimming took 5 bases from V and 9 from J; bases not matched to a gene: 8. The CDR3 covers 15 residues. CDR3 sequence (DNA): TGTGCCAGTAGTTCACCGGGACAGGGTGTTTCACCCCTCCACTTT. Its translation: CASSSPGQGVSPLHF.

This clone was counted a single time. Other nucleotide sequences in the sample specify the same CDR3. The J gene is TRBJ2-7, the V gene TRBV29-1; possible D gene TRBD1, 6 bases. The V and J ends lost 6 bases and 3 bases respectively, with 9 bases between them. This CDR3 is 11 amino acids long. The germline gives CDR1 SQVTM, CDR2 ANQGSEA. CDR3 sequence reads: CSVGHVYEQYF. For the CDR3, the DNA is TGCAGCGTGGGACACGTCTACGAGCAGTACTTC.

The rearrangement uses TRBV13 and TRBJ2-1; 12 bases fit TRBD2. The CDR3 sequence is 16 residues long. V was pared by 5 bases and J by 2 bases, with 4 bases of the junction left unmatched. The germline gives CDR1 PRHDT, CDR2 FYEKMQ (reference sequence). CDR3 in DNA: TGTGCCAGCAGCCGACGGACTAGCGGGACCTACAATGAGCAGTTCTTC. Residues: CASSRRTSGTYNEQFF.

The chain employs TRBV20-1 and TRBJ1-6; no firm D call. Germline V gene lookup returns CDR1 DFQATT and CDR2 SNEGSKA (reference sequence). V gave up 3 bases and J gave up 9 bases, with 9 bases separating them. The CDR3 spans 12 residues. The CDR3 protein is CSASVGGSPLHF. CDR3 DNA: TGCAGTGCTAGTGTCGGTGGTTCACCCCTCCACTTT.

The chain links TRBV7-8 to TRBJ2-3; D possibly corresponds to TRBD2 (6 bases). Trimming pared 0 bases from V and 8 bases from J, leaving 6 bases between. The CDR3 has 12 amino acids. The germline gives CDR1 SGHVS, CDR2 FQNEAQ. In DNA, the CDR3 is TGTGCCAGCAGCTTAGCGGGGGGTACGCAGTATTTT. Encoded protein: CASSLAGGTQYF. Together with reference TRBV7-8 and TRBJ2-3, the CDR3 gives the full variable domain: GAGVSQSPRYKVAKRGQDVALRCDPISGHVSLFWYQQALGQGPEFLTYFQNEAQLDKSGLPSDRFFAERPEGSVSTLKIQRTQQEDSAVYLCASSLAGGTQYFGPGTRLTVL.

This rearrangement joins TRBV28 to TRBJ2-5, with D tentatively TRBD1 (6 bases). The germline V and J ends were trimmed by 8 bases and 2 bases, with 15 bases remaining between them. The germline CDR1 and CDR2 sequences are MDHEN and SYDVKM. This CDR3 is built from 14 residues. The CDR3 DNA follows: TGTGCCAGCCGTGGGGCAGGGGTGCAAGAGACCCAGTACTTC. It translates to CASRGAGVQETQYF.

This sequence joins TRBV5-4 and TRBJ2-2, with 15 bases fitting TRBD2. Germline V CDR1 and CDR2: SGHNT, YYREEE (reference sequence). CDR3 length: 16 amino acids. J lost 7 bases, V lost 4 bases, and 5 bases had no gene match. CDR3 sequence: CASSLGLAGGGGELFF. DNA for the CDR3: TGTGCCAGCAGCCTGGGACTAGCGGGGGGCGGCGGGGAGCTGTTTTTT.